This is a list of T cell receptor beta chains from one sample in a study of blood T cell repertoires in COVID-19. TCRdb's copy holds only in-frame clones and misses some; the assay was immunoSEQ multiplex PCR. This sample has fewer than 200,000 clones, with 75% to 80% found just once. Sequenced material: peripheral blood. The source is a woman in her forties or fifties with active or convalescent COVID-19. The CDR3 runs from the conserved cysteine through the conserved F or W. A D gene is named only where the DNA matches it firmly. Only some rows state a clone size, as once, few, many or a class for expanded clones.

V,J,size,D,DNA,CDR3
TRBV19,TRBJ2-5,once,-,TGTGCCAGCGGTGTGCGGGTTGGCGAGACCCAGTACTTC,CASGVRVGETQYF
TRBV19,TRBJ1-4,-,-,TGTGCCAGTAGTACCCTACAGGGAGGGAAAGAAAAACTGTTTTTT,CASSTLQGGKEKLFF
TRBV4-2,TRBJ1-4,many,-,TGTGCCAGCAGTATACAGGACGAGGATGAAAAACTGTTTTTT,CASSIQDEDEKLFF
TRBV7-2,TRBJ1-4,-,TRBD1,TGTGCCAGCAGCCCCGACAGGGGGGAAAAACTGTTTTTT,CASSPDRGEKLFF
TRBV5-1,TRBJ2-1,-,TRBD2,TGCGCCAGCAGCTTGCTGACTAGCAGCAATGAGCAGTTCTTC,CASSLLTSSNEQFF
TRBV5-1,TRBJ2-4,-,-,TGCGCCAGCAGGATAGGGGGGGAATTAGCCAAAAACATTCAGTACTTC,CASRIGGELAKNIQYF
TRBV29-1,TRBJ2-7,-,TRBD1,TGCAGCGTTGAAGGGACAGGTCTGGGCGAGCAGTACTTC,CSVEGTGLGEQYF
TRBV7-2,TRBJ2-5,-,-,TGTGCCAGCAGCTTAGTCGGACAGCTGACCGGGAAGACCCAGTACTTC,CASSLVGQLTGKTQYF
TRBV19,TRBJ1-2,-,-,TGTGCCAGTAGACCGAGACCTGAGGGAGGCTACACCTTC,CASRPRPEGGYTF
TRBV27,TRBJ2-3,-,-,TGTGCCAGCAGTTTATTTGTCTCTGGGGCATCCGGCACAGATACGCAGTATTTT,CASSLFVSGASGTDTQYF
TRBV5-4,TRBJ1-5,few,-,TGTGCCAGCAGCAGTGGGGGGAAAACGAGGCCCCAGCATTTT,CASSSGGKTRPQHF
TRBV2,TRBJ2-2,-,TRBD2,TGTGCCAGCAGTGAGCAAGCGGGGGGCTACACCGGGGAGCTGTTTTTT,CASSEQAGGYTGELFF
TRBV18,TRBJ2-1,-,-,TGTGCCAGCTCACCATCAAGCGGTGAGCAGTTCTTC,CASSPSSGEQFF
TRBV7-9,TRBJ1-1,-,TRBD1,TGTGCCAGCAGCTCCACAGGGGGGAACACTGAAGCTTTCTTT,CASSSTGGNTEAFF
TRBV6-2/TRBV6-3,TRBJ1-5,-,TRBD1,TGTGCCAGCAGTTACTCGAGGGGACTAGGGGGCCCCCGCCATCAGCCCCAGCATTTT,CASSYSRGLGGPRHQPQHF
TRBV6-5,TRBJ2-2,few,-,TGTGCCAGCAGTTACGAGGTCACCGGGGAGCTGTTTTTT,CASSYEVTGELFF
TRBV19,TRBJ1-2,-,TRBD1,TGTGCCAGTAGTCGGGACAGGGGGCTCGACTATGGCTACACCTTC,CASSRDRGLDYGYTF
TRBV7-9,TRBJ2-2,-,-,TGTGCCACCCCCGACAGGTTCGCGAACACCGGGGAGCTGTTTTTT,CATPDRFANTGELFF
TRBV18,TRBJ2-2,-,TRBD1,TGTGCCAGCTCACTCCGGGACAGGGCGAACGGGGAGCTGTTTTTT,CASSLRDRANGELFF
TRBV25-1,TRBJ2-7,-,TRBD2,TGTGCCAGCAGTGAGTGGGGGGCGAGCGGGAGTGAGCAGTACTTC,CASSEWGASGSEQYF
TRBV7-8,TRBJ2-7,-,-,TGTGCCAGCAGCTTAGGTTTGGCGGGTCTAACTCTCGAGCAGTACTTC,CASSLGLAGLTLEQYF
TRBV6-5,TRBJ1-2,-,TRBD1,TGTGCCAGCAGTTACGAGGGACAGGGGAAACGGGGCTACACCTTC,CASSYEGQGKRGYTF
TRBV29-1,TRBJ2-6,-,-,TGCAGCGTTGAGGGGCAGGGGGCCAACGTCCTGACTTTC,CSVEGQGANVLTF
TRBV7-2,TRBJ2-5,-,-,TGTGCCAGCAGCTTAGGGGGTTTGACGGGAACGTACCAAGAGACCCAGTACTTC,CASSLGGLTGTYQETQYF
TRBV7-2,TRBJ1-3,-,TRBD1,TGTGCCAGCAGATCCACAGGGGTCGGCGGAAACACCATATATTTT,CASRSTGVGGNTIYF
TRBV4-2,TRBJ1-4,-,-,TGTGCCAGCAGCCCTAAAGGACAGTCTAATGAAAAACTGTTTTTT,CASSPKGQSNEKLFF
TRBV7-8,TRBJ1-6,few,TRBD1,TGTGCCAGCAGCTCCGTAGGGACAGGCCTCTATAATTCACCCCTCCACTTT,CASSSVGTGLYNSPLHF
TRBV29-1,TRBJ2-5,medium-sized,-,TGCAGCGTTGACCGGCAAGAGACCCAGTACTTC,CSVDRQETQYF
TRBV18,TRBJ1-1,once,-,TGTGCCAGCACTGAATTGGGGTCCGGGGGTAGGAGTGAAGCTTTCTTT,CASTELGSGGRSEAFF
TRBV7-2,TRBJ1-5,-,-,TGTGCCAGCAGCTTTGGTCAGGGAGGAGGTCAGCCCCAGCATTTT,CASSFGQGGGQPQHF
TRBV4-2,TRBJ2-3,-,TRBD2,TGTGCCAGCAGCCAAGATGGAACTAGCGGGAGGGCAAAAGATACGCAGTATTTT,CASSQDGTSGRAKDTQYF
TRBV4-2,TRBJ1-2,-,-,TGTGCCAGCAGCCCCCAAAGGGAGGCTCTGAGTGGCTACACCTTC,CASSPQREALSGYTF
TRBV7-8,TRBJ1-5,-,TRBD1,TGTGCCAGCAGCTTTTCCGGGACAGGCGCCAATCAGCCCCAGCATTTT,CASSFSGTGANQPQHF
TRBV30,TRBJ1-2,-,TRBD1,TGTGCCTGGCGACCCCGGGACAGTCGATTTGATTATGGCTACACCTTC,CAWRPRDSRFDYGYTF
TRBV27,TRBJ1-3,-,-,TGTGCCAGCGGTGCCACAACCCGAAACACCATATATTTT,CASGATTRNTIYF
TRBV7-2,TRBJ2-3,-,-,TGTGCCAGCAGCTTACGGGGTTCCGCAGATACGCAGTATTTT,CASSLRGSADTQYF
TRBV19,TRBJ2-3,-,-,TGTGCCAGTCGACAGCGCACAGATACGCAGTATTTT,CASRQRTDTQYF
TRBV5-8,TRBJ2-1,-,-,TGTGCCAGCAGCTTGGCTATCGGCTCCTACAATGAGCAGTTCTTC,CASSLAIGSYNEQFF
TRBV4-2,TRBJ2-5,-,-,TGTGCCAGCAGCCAAGTAAGCCCAGGGAATACGGAGACCCAGTACTTC,CASSQVSPGNTETQYF
TRBV7-8,TRBJ1-1,-,-,TGTGCCAGCAGCTCCTCCCGGGGCACTGAAGCTTTCTTT,CASSSSRGTEAFF
TRBV7-3,TRBJ2-7,-,-,TGTGCCAGCAGCTTAACACAGGGCTACGAGCAGTACTTC,CASSLTQGYEQYF
TRBV27,TRBJ2-6,-,-,TGTGCCAGCAGGCCACAGGTGTCTGGGGCCAACGTCCTGACTTTC,CASRPQVSGANVLTF
TRBV30,TRBJ2-7,-,-,TGTGCCTGGAGTTCCCAAGGCGGAAGCTACGAGCAGTACTTC,CAWSSQGGSYEQYF
TRBV30,TRBJ1-2,-,TRBD1,TGTGCCTGGACTCGGGGACAGGGCACCTATGGCTACACCTTC,CAWTRGQGTYGYTF
TRBV7-8,TRBJ2-3,-,-,TGTGCCAGCAGATCCGGGACACACACAGATACGCAGTATTTT,CASRSGTHTDTQYF
TRBV4-3,TRBJ2-5,-,-,TGCGCCAGCAGCCCGGGACACAACAAGCAAGAGACCCAGTACTTC,CASSPGHNKQETQYF
TRBV11-3,TRBJ2-7,-,TRBD1,TGTGCCAGCAGCCCCGGGACAGGGGCCTACGAGCAGTACTTC,CASSPGTGAYEQYF
TRBV5-1,TRBJ2-3,-,TRBD2,TGCGCCAGCAGCTCTACTAGCGGGGCCGTTGATACGCAGTATTTT,CASSSTSGAVDTQYF
TRBV28,TRBJ1-2,-,TRBD1,TGTGCCAGCACCCGTGGAGGGGGCAGCTATGGCTACACCTTC,CASTRGGGSYGYTF
TRBV15,TRBJ1-1,-,-,TGTGCCACCAGCACGAATATCGGGGACACTGAAGCTTTCTTT,CATSTNIGDTEAFF
TRBV7-8,TRBJ1-5,-,-,TGTGCCAGCAGCCCAACTGGGAGGGGTTGGCCCCAGCATTTT,CASSPTGRGWPQHF